These 10 T cell receptor beta chains came from one sample sequenced in a study of PD-L1 blockade in urothelial cancer (TCRdb year 2017). Libraries came from the immunoSEQ multiplex PCR assay. TCRdb provides this immuneACCESS table in a form limited to in-frame rearrangements. Some clones are lacking; in checked studies, under half of them reflect an unresolved V gene, and why the rest are absent is not known. Here the sample has some 100,000 clones; roughly nine tenths occur a single time. Approximately 0.88% of the sample comes from the top ten. Here the sequenced sample was PBMCs, taken around atezolizumab (anti-PD-L1) treatment. These receptors all stem from a woman of 80 years or more with urothelial cancer.

V and J are TRBV7-9 and TRBJ2-2; 7 bases are a match to TRBD1. The V segment lost 4 bases and the J segment 2 bases; nucleotides outside the gene matches: 10. There are 17 residues in the CDR3. The germline CDR1 and CDR2 sequences are SEHNR and FQNEAQ (reference sequence). CDR3 sequence (DNA): TGTGCCAGCAGCTCAAGACAGGGAGAGCCTAACACCGGGGAGCTGTTTTTT. Its translation is CASSSRQGEPNTGELFF.

The chain has TRBV19 and TRBJ1-4; 9 positions match TRBD1. CDR1 LNHDA and CDR2 SQIVND come from the germline V gene (reference sequence). V shed 6 bases and J 8 bases; nucleotides not matched to a gene: 13. CDR3 length equals 16 residues. CDR3 sequence reads: CASRGSGQGFGEKLFF. The CDR3 region has the DNA TGTGCCAGTAGAGGTTCGGGACAGGGCTTTGGGGAAAAACTGTTTTTT.

The chain employs TRBV5-1 and TRBJ2-7; the match to TRBD1 covers 9 bases. Germline CDR1 SGHRS, CDR2 YFSETQ. The CDR3 is made up of 15 amino acids. With 4 bases clipped from V and 4 bases from J, the junction kept 9 bases outside the gene matches. CDR3 DNA: TGCGCCAGCAGCCCAGGGGGGACAGGGCTGTACGAGCAGTACTTC. It yields the protein CASSPGGTGLYEQYF. The whole variable domain, remainder taken from reference TRBV5-1 and TRBJ2-7, is KAGVTQTPRYLIKTRGQQVTLSCSPISGHRSVSWYQQTPGQGLQFLFEYFSETQRNKGNFPGRFSGRQFSNSRSEMNVSTLELGDSALYLCASSPGGTGLYEQYFGPGTRLTVT.

The genes are TRBV5-1 and TRBJ2-1, with 12 positions matching TRBD2. The V segment lost 6 bases and the J segment 10 bases; nucleotides outside the gene matches: 11. The CDR3 extends over 15 amino acids. CDR1 and CDR2 (germline): SGHRS, YFSETQ. CDR3 region: CASNSGTSGLEEQFF. Written as DNA, the CDR3 is TGCGCCAGCAACTCCGGGACTAGCGGGTTAGAAGAGCAGTTCTTC.

The chain recombines TRBV7-8 with TRBJ2-1; D may be TRBD1 (5 bases). V was shortened by 1 base and J by 5 bases, with 6 bases between the two germline ends. The CDR3 totals 13 residues. CDR1 is SGHVS and CDR2 is FQNEAQ in the germline V gene. The CDR3 region has the DNA TGTGCCAGCAGCTTAGACAGGAACAATGAGCAGTTCTTC. Translation: CASSLDRNNEQFF.

The J gene is TRBJ2-3, the V gene TRBV27, with 10 positions matching TRBD2. The CDR3 totals 19 residues. Germline V lookup: CDR1 MNHEY, CDR2 SMNVEV (reference sequence). Trimming removed 6 bases from V and 3 bases from J; junction bases left unmatched: 18. The CDR3 loop is CASRRGASGRGTLTDTQYF. DNA for the CDR3: TGTGCCAGCAGGCGTGGGGCTAGCGGGAGAGGCACCCTAACAGATACGCAGTATTTT.

This chain joins TRBV28 and TRBJ2-6; D might be TRBD2 (5 bases). In germline, CDR1 is MDHEN, CDR2 SYDVKM. Trimming cost V 4 bases and J 3 bases, with 13 bases left between them. The CDR3 consists of 16 residues. The CDR3 loop is CASSSRGGSGANVLTF. The CDR3 DNA sequence: TGTGCCAGCAGTTCCCGTGGAGGTAGTGGGGCCAACGTCCTGACTTTC.

The chain has TRBV5-5 and TRBJ2-3; 10 nucleotides agree with TRBD2. V dropped 0 bases and J dropped 4; count of bases not matched to a gene: 2. Germline values: CDR1 SGHKS, CDR2 YYEKEE (reference sequence). CDR3 length: 15 amino acids. The CDR3 coding sequence is TGTGCCAGCAGCTTGGGGCTAGCGGGGGCAGATACGCAGTATTTT. Amino acids: CASSLGLAGADTQYF.

The chain combines TRBV30 with TRBJ2-1; TRBD2 aligns across 11 bases. The CDR3 sequence is 14 residues long. CDR1 and CDR2 (germline): GTSNPN, SVGIG (reference sequence). The V segment lost 8 bases and the J segment 7 bases; nucleotides outside the gene matches: 10. CDR3 loop: CAQLSGRARNEQFF. As DNA, the CDR3 is TGTGCCCAACTTAGCGGGAGGGCCCGGAATGAGCAGTTCTTC. The entire variable domain, with the rest obtained from reference TRBV30 and TRBJ2-1, is as follows: SQTIHQWPATLVQPVGSPLSLECTVEGTSNPNLYWYRQAAGRGLQLLFYSVGIGQISSEVPQNLSASRPQDRQFILSSKKLLLSDSGFYLCAQLSGRARNEQFFGPGTRLTVL.

This chain links TRBV27 with TRBJ1-2; D call uncertain. V lost 5 bases and J lost 5, with 12 bases in between. CDR3 length: 13 amino acids. The germline gives CDR1 MNHEY, CDR2 SMNVEV (reference sequence). The CDR3 spells CASSERLMYGYTF. The CDR3 nucleotides read TGTGCCAGCAGTGAACGACTGATGTATGGCTACACCTTC.